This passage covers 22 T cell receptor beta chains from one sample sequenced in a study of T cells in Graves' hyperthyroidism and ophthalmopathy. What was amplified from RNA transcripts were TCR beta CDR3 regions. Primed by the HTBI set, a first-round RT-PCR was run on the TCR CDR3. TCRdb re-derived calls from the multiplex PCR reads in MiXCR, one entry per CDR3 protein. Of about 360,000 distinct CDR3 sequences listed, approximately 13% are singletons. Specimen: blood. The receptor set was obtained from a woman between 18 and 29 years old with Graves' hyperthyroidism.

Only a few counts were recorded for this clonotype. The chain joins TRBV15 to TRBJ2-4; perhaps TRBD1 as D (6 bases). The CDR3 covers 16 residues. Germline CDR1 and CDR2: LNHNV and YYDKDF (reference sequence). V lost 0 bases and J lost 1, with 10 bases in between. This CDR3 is CATSREGAGAKNIQYF. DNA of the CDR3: TGTGCCACCAGCAGAGAGGGGGCTGGGGCCAAAAACATTCAGTACTTC.

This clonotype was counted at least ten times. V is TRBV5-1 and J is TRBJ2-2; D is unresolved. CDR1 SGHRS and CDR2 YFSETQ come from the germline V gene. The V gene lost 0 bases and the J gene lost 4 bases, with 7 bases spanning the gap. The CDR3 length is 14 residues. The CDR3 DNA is TGCGCCAGCAGCTTGGACAGACCCACCGGGGAGCTGTTTTTT. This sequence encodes CASSLDRPTGELFF.

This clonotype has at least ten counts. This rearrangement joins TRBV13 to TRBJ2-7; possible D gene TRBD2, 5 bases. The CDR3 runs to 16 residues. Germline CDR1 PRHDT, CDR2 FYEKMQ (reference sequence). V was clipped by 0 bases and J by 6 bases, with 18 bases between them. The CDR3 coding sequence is TGTGCCAGCAGCTTAGGATACGGGGAGTTCAGCCTCGAGCAGTACTTC. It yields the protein CASSLGYGEFSLEQYF. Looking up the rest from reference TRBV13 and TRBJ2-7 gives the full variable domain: AAGVIQSPRHLIKEKRETATLKCYPIPRHDTVYWYQQGPGQDPQFLISFYEKMQSDKGSIPDRFSAQQFSDYHSELNMSSLELGDSALYFCASSLGYGEFSLEQYFGPGTRLTVT.

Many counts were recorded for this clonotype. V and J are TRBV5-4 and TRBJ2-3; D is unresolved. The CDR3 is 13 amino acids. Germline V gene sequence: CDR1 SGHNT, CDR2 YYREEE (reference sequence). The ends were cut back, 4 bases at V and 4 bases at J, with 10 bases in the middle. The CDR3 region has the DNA TGTGCCAGCAGCCGCCTAGGACCAGATACGCAGTATTTT. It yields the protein CASSRLGPDTQYF.

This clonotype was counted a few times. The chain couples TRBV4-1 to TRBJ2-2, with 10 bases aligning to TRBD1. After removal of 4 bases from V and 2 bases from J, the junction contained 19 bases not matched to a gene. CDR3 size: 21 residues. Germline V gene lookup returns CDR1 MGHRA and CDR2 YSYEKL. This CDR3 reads CASSPRGPAAGTGVNTGELFF. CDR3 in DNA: TGCGCCAGCAGCCCCCGAGGTCCGGCCGCAGGGACAGGGGTAAACACCGGGGAGCTGTTTTTT.

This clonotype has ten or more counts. The CDR3 spells CATRTVTYNEQFF. CDR3 in DNA: TGTGCCACCCGGACGGTCACCTACAATGAGCAGTTCTTC. This chain uses TRBV7-9 with TRBJ2-1; D is unclear. The germline CDR1 and CDR2 sequences are SEHNR and FQNEAQ (reference sequence). V lost 10 bases and J lost 2, with 12 bases in between. This CDR3 has 13 amino acids. The variable domain in full, with the rest retrieved from reference TRBV7-9 and TRBJ2-1, is DTGVSQNPRHKITKRGQNVTFRCDPISEHNRLYWYRQTLGQGPEFLTYFQNEAQLEKSRLLSDRFSAERPKGSFSTLEIQRTEQGDSAMYLCATRTVTYNEQFFGPGTRLTVL.

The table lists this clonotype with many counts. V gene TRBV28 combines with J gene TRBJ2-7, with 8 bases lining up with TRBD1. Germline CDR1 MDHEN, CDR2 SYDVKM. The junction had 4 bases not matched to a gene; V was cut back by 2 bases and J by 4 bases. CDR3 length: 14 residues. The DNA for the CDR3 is TGTGCCAGCAGTTTACAGGGGGCGAGGTACGAGCAGTACTTC. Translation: CASSLQGARYEQYF.

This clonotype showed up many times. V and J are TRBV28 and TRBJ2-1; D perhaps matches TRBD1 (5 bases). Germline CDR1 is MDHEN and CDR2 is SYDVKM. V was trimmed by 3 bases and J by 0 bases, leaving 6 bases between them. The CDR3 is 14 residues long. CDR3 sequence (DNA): TGTGCCAGCAGTTTCCAGGGCTCCTACAATGAGCAGTTCTTC. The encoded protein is CASSFQGSYNEQFF.

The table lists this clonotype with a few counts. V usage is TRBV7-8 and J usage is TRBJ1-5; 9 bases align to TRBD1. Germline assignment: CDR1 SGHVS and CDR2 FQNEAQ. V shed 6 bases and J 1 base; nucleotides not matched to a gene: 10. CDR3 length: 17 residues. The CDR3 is CASRGDRVGESNQPQHF. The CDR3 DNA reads TGTGCCAGCAGGGGGGACAGGGTTGGCGAGAGCAATCAGCCCCAGCATTTT.

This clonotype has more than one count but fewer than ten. CDR3 amino acids: CASSQEQRMNGELFF. The CDR3 DNA sequence: TGCGCCAGCAGCCAAGAACAGCGGATGAACGGGGAGCTGTTTTTT. The V gene is TRBV4-1, the J gene TRBJ2-2, with D possibly being TRBD2 (5 bases). Looked up from germline, CDR1 is MGHRA and CDR2 is YSYEKL. V lost 0 bases to trimming and J lost 7 bases, with 12 bases between them. This CDR3 spans 15 amino acids.

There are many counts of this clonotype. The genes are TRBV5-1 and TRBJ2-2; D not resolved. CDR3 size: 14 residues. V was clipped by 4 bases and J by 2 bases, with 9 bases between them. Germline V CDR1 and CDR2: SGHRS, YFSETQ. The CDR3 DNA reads TGCGCCAGCAGCCCTATCATCAACACCGGGGAGCTGTTTTTT. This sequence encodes CASSPIINTGELFF.

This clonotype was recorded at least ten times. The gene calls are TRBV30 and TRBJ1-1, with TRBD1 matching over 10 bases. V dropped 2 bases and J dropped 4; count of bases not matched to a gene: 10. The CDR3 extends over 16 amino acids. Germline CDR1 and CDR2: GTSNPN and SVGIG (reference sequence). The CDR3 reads CAWSSLIGQGGTEAFF. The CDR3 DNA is TGTGCCTGGAGTTCTCTAATAGGACAGGGGGGCACTGAAGCTTTCTTT.

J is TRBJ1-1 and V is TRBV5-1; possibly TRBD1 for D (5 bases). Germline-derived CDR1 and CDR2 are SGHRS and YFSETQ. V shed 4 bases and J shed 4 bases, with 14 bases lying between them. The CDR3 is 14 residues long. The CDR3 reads CASSGREQGTEAFF. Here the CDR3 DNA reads TGCGCCAGCAGCGGGAGGGAGCAGGGCACTGAAGCTTTCTTT.

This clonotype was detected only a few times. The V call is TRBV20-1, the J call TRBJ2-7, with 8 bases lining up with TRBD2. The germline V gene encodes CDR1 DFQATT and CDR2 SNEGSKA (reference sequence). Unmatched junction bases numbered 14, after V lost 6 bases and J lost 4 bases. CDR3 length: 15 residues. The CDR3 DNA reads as TGCAGTGCCCTCGGGGGGGCGGGCAGATTTTACGAGCAGTACTTC. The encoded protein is CSALGGAGRFYEQYF.

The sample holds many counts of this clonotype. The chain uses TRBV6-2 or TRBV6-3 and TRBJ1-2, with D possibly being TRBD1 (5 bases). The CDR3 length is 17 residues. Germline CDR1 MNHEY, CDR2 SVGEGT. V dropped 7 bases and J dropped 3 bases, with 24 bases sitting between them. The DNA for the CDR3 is TGTGCCAGCAATGCCCATAGGACAACTTCGACGGACTATGGCTACACCTTC. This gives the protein CASNAHRTTSTDYGYTF.

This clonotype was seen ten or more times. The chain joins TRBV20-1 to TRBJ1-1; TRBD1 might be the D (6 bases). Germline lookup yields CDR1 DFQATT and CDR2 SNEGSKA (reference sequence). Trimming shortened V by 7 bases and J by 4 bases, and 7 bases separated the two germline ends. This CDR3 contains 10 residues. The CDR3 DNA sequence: TGCAGTGTGGGGGCCACTGAAGCTTTCTTT. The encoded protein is CSVGATEAFF.

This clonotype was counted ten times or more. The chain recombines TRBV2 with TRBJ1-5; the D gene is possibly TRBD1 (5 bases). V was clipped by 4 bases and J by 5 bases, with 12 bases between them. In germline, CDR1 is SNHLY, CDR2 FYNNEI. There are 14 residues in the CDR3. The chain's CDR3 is CASSGDSEYQPQHF. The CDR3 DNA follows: TGTGCCAGCAGTGGCGACAGCGAATATCAGCCCCAGCATTTT.

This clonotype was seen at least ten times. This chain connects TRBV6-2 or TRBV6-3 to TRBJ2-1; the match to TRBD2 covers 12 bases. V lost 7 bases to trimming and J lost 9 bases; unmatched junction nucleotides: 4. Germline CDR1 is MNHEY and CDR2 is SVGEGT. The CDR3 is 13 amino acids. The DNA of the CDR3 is TGTGCCAGCAAGACTAGCGGGAGTGGTGAGCAGTTCTTC. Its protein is CASKTSGSGEQFF.

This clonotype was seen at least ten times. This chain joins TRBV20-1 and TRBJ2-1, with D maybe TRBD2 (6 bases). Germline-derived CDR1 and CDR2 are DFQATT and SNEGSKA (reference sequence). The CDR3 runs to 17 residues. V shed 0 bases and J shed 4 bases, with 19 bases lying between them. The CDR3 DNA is TGCAGTGCTAGAGATCCGGCGTTAGCGGATGATTACAATGAGCAGTTCTTC. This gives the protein CSARDPALADDYNEQFF.

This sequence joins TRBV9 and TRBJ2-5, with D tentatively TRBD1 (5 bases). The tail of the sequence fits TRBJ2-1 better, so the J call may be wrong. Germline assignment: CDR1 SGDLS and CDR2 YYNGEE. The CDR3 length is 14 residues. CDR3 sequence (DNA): TGTGCCAGCAGCGTAGAAGGCAGGGCAGAGACCCAGTTCTTC. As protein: CASSVEGRAETQFF.

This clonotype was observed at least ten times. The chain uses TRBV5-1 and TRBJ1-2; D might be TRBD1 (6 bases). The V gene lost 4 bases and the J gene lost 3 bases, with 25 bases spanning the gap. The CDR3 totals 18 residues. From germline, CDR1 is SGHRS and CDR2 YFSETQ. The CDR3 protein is CASSPRDGYFRGDYGYTF. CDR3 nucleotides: TGCGCCAGCAGCCCCCGGGACGGATATTTCAGGGGTGACTATGGCTACACCTTC.

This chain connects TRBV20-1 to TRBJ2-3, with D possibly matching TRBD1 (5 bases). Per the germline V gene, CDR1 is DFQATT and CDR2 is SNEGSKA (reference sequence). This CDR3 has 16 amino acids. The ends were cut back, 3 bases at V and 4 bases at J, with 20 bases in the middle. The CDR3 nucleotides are TGCAGTGCTAGTCCGCTGGGGTGGGGCGGCTCAGATACGCAGTATTTT. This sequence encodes CSASPLGWGGSDTQYF.